Shown below are 21 T cell receptor beta chains from a single sample sequenced in a study of shared clonotypes between healthy human individuals. Positively selected for CCR7, the CD45RO-negative cells used as naive CD8 cells excluded terminally differentiated effector memory CD45RA+ cells. Assay used: immunoSEQ multiplex PCR; TCRdb lists only in-frame clones, some missing. Found here are about 1,900,000 clones, about 95% of them singletons; the top ten hold 1% to 1.5%. Sequences were obtained from naive CD8+ T cells sorted from blood. These TCRs come from a man aged 18-30 years in good health.

V usage is TRBV7-5 and J usage is TRBJ2-7; no check of the table's D call, TRBD2, against the DNA was made. TRBV7-5 is reported as a pseudogene. This CDR3 spans 14 amino acids. The CDR3 coding sequence is TGTGCCAGAAGCTTAGAGGCCAGGGAGGGCGAGCAGTACTTC. It translates to CARSLEAREGEQYF.

The chain links TRBV5-6 to TRBJ1-6; TRBD1 is a possible D gene (5 bases). The CDR3 has 15 amino acids. V was pared by 1 base and J by 7 bases, with 12 bases between. The germline CDR1 and CDR2 sequences are SGHDT and YYEEEE. The CDR3 DNA follows: TGTGCCAGCAGCTTGTGGGGACCGGTGAATTCACCCCTCCACTTT. It yields the protein CASSLWGPVNSPLHF.

The rearrangement uses TRBV6-6 and TRBJ1-1; no clear D gene. The CDR3 runs to 14 residues. The germline V gene encodes CDR1 MNHNY and CDR2 SVGAGI (reference sequence). Between the trimmed V and J ends, which lost 2 bases and 3 bases, there was a span of 10 bases. The CDR3 loop reads CASSYPREDTEAFF. The CDR3 bases are TGTGCCAGCAGTTACCCTCGCGAGGACACTGAAGCTTTCTTT.

V and J are TRBV28 and TRBJ1-6; possible D gene TRBD1, 5 bases. This CDR3 has 11 amino acids. CDR1 MDHEN and CDR2 SYDVKM come from the germline V gene. Trimming removed 7 bases from V and 13 bases from J, with 11 bases in between. For the CDR3, the DNA is TGTGCCAGCAATAGGGGAGGGCCCCTCCACTTT. Translating it yields CASNRGGPLHF.

This clone appeared a few times. V is TRBV5-1 and J is TRBJ1-2; D is unresolved. Trimming pared 0 bases from V and 2 bases from J, leaving 8 bases between. Germline values: CDR1 SGHRS, CDR2 YFSETQ. The CDR3 consists of 14 residues. The CDR3 DNA is TGCGCCAGCAGCTTGGCGGCCGAGAACTATGGCTACACCTTC. Translated: CASSLAAENYGYTF.

V gene TRBV19 combines with J gene TRBJ2-1, with D perhaps matching TRBD1 or TRBD2 (5 bases each). Germline CDR1 is LNHDA and CDR2 is SQIVND (reference sequence). The CDR3 contains 15 residues. Between the trimmed V and J ends, which lost 3 bases and 1 base, there was a span of 10 bases. CDR3 DNA: TGTGCCAGTAGTATCGACAGCGGATCCTACAATGAGCAGTTCTTC. This gives the protein CASSIDSGSYNEQFF.

The genes are TRBV5-1 and TRBJ2-5; D is tentatively TRBD1 or TRBD2 (5 bases each). Germline V gene data show CDR1 as SGHRS and CDR2 as YFSETQ. This CDR3 is built from 13 residues. V was clipped by 5 bases and J by 5 bases, with 13 bases between them. The CDR3 sequence is CASRGVSGETQYF. In nucleotides, the CDR3 is TGCGCCAGCAGGGGGGTATCTGGGGAGACCCAGTACTTC. Combining the CDR3 with reference TRBV5-1 and TRBJ2-5 gives the whole variable domain KAGVTQTPRYLIKTRGQQVTLSCSPISGHRSVSWYQQTPGQGLQFLFEYFSETQRNKGNFPGRFSGRQFSNSRSEMNVSTLELGDSALYLCASRGVSGETQYFGPGTRLLVL.

This chain joins TRBV6-7 and TRBJ2-2; possibly TRBD2 for D (5 bases). TRBV6-7 is an ORF for which the function is uncertain. CDR3 size: 16 residues. Trimming removed 2 bases from V and 7 bases from J, with 17 bases in between. CDR3 sequence reads: CASSYTVRAPGGELFF. The CDR3 nucleotides are TGTGCCAGCAGTTACACAGTGCGGGCCCCAGGCGGGGAGCTGTTTTTT.

The J gene is TRBJ1-6, the V gene TRBV7-8; TRBD1 matches 7 bases. The CDR3 covers 17 residues. From germline, CDR1 is SGHVS and CDR2 FQNEAQ. V trimming: 1 base; J trimming: 8 bases; junction bases outside the gene matches: 11. CDR3 loop: CASSLGPGLGGDSPLHF. In DNA form, the CDR3 reads TGTGCCAGCAGCTTAGGCCCCGGGTTAGGGGGCGATTCACCCCTCCACTTT.

This clone is a singleton in its sample. In the same sample, other DNA sequences code for this CDR3. This sequence joins TRBV4-3 and TRBJ2-7, with a weak D call TRBD1 (6 bases). CDR1 and CDR2 (germline): LGHNA, YSLEER. V was cut by 4 bases and J by 2 bases, with 12 bases left in between. The CDR3 is 14 amino acids. The CDR3 region is CASSPFAGAYEQYF. Written as DNA, the CDR3 is TGCGCCAGCAGCCCCTTCGCAGGGGCCTACGAGCAGTACTTC.

This clone was picked up one time. This rearrangement joins TRBV7-8 to TRBJ1-1; D is ambiguous. The germline V and J ends were trimmed by 2 bases and 3 bases, with 7 bases remaining between them. Germline CDR1 SGHVS, CDR2 FQNEAQ. CDR3 length: 13 amino acids. As DNA, the CDR3 is TGTGCCAGCAGCTTAACCGGGGACACTGAAGCTTTCTTT. Translation gives CASSLTGDTEAFF.

The genes are TRBV5-4 and TRBJ1-1; possible D gene TRBD1, 6 bases. This CDR3 region has 14 residues. Trimming left V 4 bases short and J 8 bases short, with 18 bases between. Germline CDR1 is SGHNT and CDR2 is YYREEE (reference sequence). The CDR3 is CASSLWGGRIEAFF. For the CDR3, the DNA is TGTGCCAGCAGCCTTTGGGGGGGCCGGATAGAAGCTTTCTTT.

The chain combines TRBV11-2 with TRBJ2-3; TRBD2 agrees at 12 bases. Germline-derived CDR1 and CDR2 are SGHAT and FQNNGV. J gave up 2 bases and V 5 bases, and 14 bases lay outside the gene matches. The length of the CDR3 is 19 residues. DNA of the CDR3: TGTGCCAGCAGCGAGGACCCCCTAGCGGGAGGGCCTATCACAGATACGCAGTATTTT. This encodes CASSEDPLAGGPITDTQYF.

V gene TRBV19 combines with J gene TRBJ2-1, with D possibly TRBD2 on 6 matching bases. The CDR3 totals 13 residues. Germline lookup yields CDR1 LNHDA and CDR2 SQIVND (reference sequence). The V and J ends lost 4 bases and 5 bases respectively, with 9 bases between them. The CDR3 DNA reads as TGTGCCAGTAGTAGGACTATTAACAATGAGCAGTTCTTC. Protein sequence: CASSRTINNEQFF.

V and J are TRBV7-9 and TRBJ2-7; perhaps TRBD1 as D (8 bases). Germline-derived CDR1 and CDR2 are SEHNR and FQNEAQ (reference sequence). This CDR3 comprises 14 residues. Between the trimmed V and J ends, which lost 8 bases and 4 bases, there was a span of 18 bases. The DNA for the CDR3 is TGTGCCAGCCCCCAGGGGGGGGACAGGTACGAGCAGTACTTC. Protein product: CASPQGGDRYEQYF.

The chain has TRBV6-6 and TRBJ2-7; perhaps D is TRBD1 or TRBD2 (5 bases each). Germline V gene data show CDR1 as MNHNY and CDR2 as SVGAGI (reference sequence). The length of the CDR3 is 14 residues. Deletions cut 7 bases from V and 5 bases from J, with 18 bases between. The CDR3 DNA reads TGTGCCAGCATCCTGACCCCAGGGAGTGACGAGCAGTACTTC. This encodes CASILTPGSDEQYF.

About this clone itself: This specimen includes other DNA sequences encoding the same CDR3. The chain links TRBV30 to TRBJ2-7, with D uncertain. With 1 base removed from V and 4 bases from J, the gap between germline ends came to 2 bases. Per the germline V gene, CDR1 is GTSNPN and CDR2 is SVGIG (reference sequence). The CDR3 has 10 amino acids. The CDR3 spells CAWSGYEQYF. The CDR3 DNA is TGTGCCTGGAGTGGATACGAGCAGTACTTC.

The rearrangement joins TRBV30 to TRBJ2-2, with TRBD1 matching 8 bases. V was pared by 5 bases and J by 4 bases, with 9 bases of the junction left unmatched. CDR1 and CDR2 from the germline V gene are GTSNPN and SVGIG (reference sequence). This CDR3 has 15 amino acids. CDR3: CAWRSPGTGTGELFF. In DNA, the CDR3 is TGTGCCTGGCGTTCCCCCGGGACAGGCACCGGGGAGCTGTTTTTT. The variable domain in full, with the rest retrieved from reference TRBV30 and TRBJ2-2, is SQTIHQWPATLVQPVGSPLSLECTVEGTSNPNLYWYRQAAGRGLQLLFYSVGIGQISSEVPQNLSASRPQDRQFILSSKKLLLSDSGFYLCAWRSPGTGTGELFFGEGSRLTVL.

In regard to this clone: The identical CDR3 is also encoded by other nucleotide sequences in the sample. The CDR3 region is CASSLASGGFTDTQYF. The CDR3 bases are TGCGCCAGCAGCTTGGCGTCAGGGGGCTTCACAGATACGCAGTATTTT. The chain employs TRBV5-1 and TRBJ2-3; 8 nucleotides align to TRBD1. The trim removed 0 bases at V and 2 bases at J, leaving 5 bases unmatched. Per germline, CDR1 SGHRS and CDR2 YFSETQ. This CDR3 has 16 amino acids.

The rearrangement links TRBV7-3 to TRBJ1-5; TRBD1 aligns across 7 bases. The CDR3 length is 14 residues. The J segment lost 8 bases and the V segment lost 0 bases, leaving 4 bases of the junction unmatched. Per the germline V gene, CDR1 is SGHTA and CDR2 is FQGTGA. CDR3 amino acids: CASSLTGGAEPQHF. For the CDR3, the DNA is TGTGCCAGCAGCTTAACAGGGGGCGCCGAGCCCCAGCATTTT.

A note on this clone: A much larger clonotype is one base distant, so this may be a read error. Other DNA sequences in this specimen translate into the identical CDR3. The gene calls are TRBV7-9 and TRBJ2-2; D remains unclear. The CDR3 spans 12 residues. Germline CDR1 and CDR2: SEHNR and FQNEAQ (reference sequence). Trimming left V 1 base short and J 8 bases short, with 5 bases between. CDR3: CASSLGVGELFF. The CDR3 DNA reads as TGTGCCAGCAGCTTAGGGGTGGGGGAGCTGTTTTTT. Looking up the rest from reference TRBV7-9 and TRBJ2-2 gives the full variable domain: DTGVSQNPRHKITKRGQNVTFRCDPISEHNRLYWYRQTLGQGPEFLTYFQNEAQLEKSRLLSDRFSAERPKGSFSTLEIQRTEQGDSAMYLCASSLGVGELFFGEGSRLTVL.